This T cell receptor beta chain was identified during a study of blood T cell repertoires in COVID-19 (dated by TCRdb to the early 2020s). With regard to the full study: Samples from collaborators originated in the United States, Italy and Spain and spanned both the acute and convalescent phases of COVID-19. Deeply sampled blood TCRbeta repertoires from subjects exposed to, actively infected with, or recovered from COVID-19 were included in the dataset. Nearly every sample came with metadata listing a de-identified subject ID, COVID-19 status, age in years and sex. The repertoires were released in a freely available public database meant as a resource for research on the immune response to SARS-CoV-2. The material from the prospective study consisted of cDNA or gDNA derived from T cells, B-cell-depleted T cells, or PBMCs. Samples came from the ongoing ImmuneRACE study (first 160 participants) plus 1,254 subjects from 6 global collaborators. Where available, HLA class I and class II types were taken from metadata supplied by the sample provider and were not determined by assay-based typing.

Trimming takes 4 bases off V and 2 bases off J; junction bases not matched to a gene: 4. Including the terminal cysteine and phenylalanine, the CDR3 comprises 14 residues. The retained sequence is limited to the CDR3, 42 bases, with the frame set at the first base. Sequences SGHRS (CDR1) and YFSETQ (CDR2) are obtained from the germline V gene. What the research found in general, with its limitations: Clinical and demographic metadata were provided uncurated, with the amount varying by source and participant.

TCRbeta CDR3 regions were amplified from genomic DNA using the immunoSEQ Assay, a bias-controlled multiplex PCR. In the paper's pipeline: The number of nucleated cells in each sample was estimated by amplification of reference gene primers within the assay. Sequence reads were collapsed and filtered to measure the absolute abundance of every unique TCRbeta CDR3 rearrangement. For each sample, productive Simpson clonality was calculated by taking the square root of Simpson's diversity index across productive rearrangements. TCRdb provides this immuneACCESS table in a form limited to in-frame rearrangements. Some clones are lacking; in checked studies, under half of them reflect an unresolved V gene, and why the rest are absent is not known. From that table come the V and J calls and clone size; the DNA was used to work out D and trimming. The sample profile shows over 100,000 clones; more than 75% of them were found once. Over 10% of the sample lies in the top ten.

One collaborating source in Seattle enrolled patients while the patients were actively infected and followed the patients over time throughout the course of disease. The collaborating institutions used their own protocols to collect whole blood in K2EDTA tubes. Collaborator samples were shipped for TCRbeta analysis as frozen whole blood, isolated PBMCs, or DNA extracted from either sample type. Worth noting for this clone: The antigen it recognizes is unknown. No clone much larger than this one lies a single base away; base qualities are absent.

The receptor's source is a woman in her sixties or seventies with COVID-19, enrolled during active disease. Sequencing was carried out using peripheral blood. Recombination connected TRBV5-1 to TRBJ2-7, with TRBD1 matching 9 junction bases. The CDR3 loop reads CASSLGTGTYEQYF. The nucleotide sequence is TGCGCCAGCAGCCTGGGGACAGGGACCTACGAGCAGTACTTC.